The 14 T cell receptor beta chains below were found in one sample sequenced in a study of T-cell memory formation after mild COVID-19. In TCRdb, the 5' RACE reads were re-called with MiXCR into one record per CDR3 protein. The sample records some 410,000 distinct CDR3 sequences, around 22% being singletons. Sequencing was carried out using PBMCs or a T cell subset sorted from them (not recorded which). The receptors derive from an adult woman who had mild COVID-19 (a few samples of this study predate the infection). Cell type and time point are not known.

Details on this clonotype: An end of the junction does not agree with germline; a read error may underlie this. The gene calls are TRBV7-9 and TRBJ2-7; D is ambiguous. Germline V gives CDR1 SEHNR, CDR2 FQNEAQ (reference sequence). CDR3 length equals 14 residues. In nucleotides, the CDR3 is TGTGCCAGCAGCTTAGCGAATCGGCAATACGAGCAGTGCTTC. Protein: CASSLANRQYEQCF.

The chain uses TRBV4-2 and TRBJ1-2, with 9 bases lining up with TRBD1. The CDR3 spans 15 residues. CDR1 is LGHNA, CDR2 YNFKEQ, per germline. Trimming at V came to 5 bases and at J to 4 bases, leaving 8 bases not matched to a gene. CDR3: CASSARTGDAYGYTF. The CDR3 coding sequence is TGTGCCAGCAGCGCTCGGACAGGGGACGCCTATGGCTACACCTTC.

The chain links TRBV18 to TRBJ1-5; no clear D. This CDR3 has 14 residues. Trimming pared 1 base from V and 4 bases from J, leaving 8 bases between. CDR1 and CDR2 from the germline V gene are KGHSH and LQKENI. The CDR3 region is CASSPQGLNQPQHF. As DNA, the CDR3 is TGTGCCAGCTCACCACAGGGATTGAATCAGCCCCAGCATTTT.

This rearrangement joins TRBV5-1 to TRBJ2-6; tentative D call: TRBD1 (6 bases). CDR1 is SGHRS, CDR2 YFSETQ, per germline. Trimming stripped 0 bases from V and 0 bases from J, with 7 bases between. The CDR3 spans 16 residues. Here the CDR3 DNA reads TGCGCCAGCAGCTTGGACAGGGCCTCTGGGGCCAACGTCCTGACTTTC. Translated, it gives CASSLDRASGANVLTF.

The CDR3 nucleotides read TGTGCCAGCAGCCAACGGGGGGCCGGTGAAAAACTGTTTTTT. Protein sequence: CASSQRGAGEKLFF. This chain uses TRBV7-6 with TRBJ1-4; D is perhaps TRBD1 (6 bases). Trimming pared 5 bases from V and 7 bases from J, leaving 14 bases between. The CDR3 is made up of 14 amino acids. Per the germline V gene, CDR1 is SGHVS and CDR2 is FNYEAQ. Based on the CDR3 plus reference TRBV7-6 and TRBJ1-4, the full variable domain is GAGVSQSPRYKVTKRGQDVALRCDPISGHVSLYWYRQALGQGPEFLTYFNYEAQQDKSGLPNDRFSAERPEGSISTLTIQRTEQRDSAMYRCASSQRGAGEKLFFGSGTQLSVL.

The chain is built from TRBV11-2 and TRBJ2-5, with D possibly TRBD1 on 5 matching bases. The germline V and J ends were trimmed by 5 bases and 0 bases, with 10 bases remaining between them. Germline V gives CDR1 SGHAT, CDR2 FQNNGV. This CDR3 contains 14 residues. CDR3 sequence: CASSATANQETQYF. CDR3 sequence (DNA): TGTGCCAGCAGCGCGACAGCTAACCAAGAGACCCAGTACTTC.

The chain couples TRBV14 to TRBJ2-7, with 10 bases aligning to TRBD1. The CDR3 runs 15 residues. CDR1 is SGHDN, CDR2 FVKESK, per germline. The ends lost 7 bases at V and 1 base at J; junction bases unmatched: 7. CDR3 sequence (DNA): TGTGCCAGCACCCAGACAGGGGGCGCTTCCTACGAGCAGTACTTC. Translation: CASTQTGGASYEQYF.

This chain joins TRBV29-1 and TRBJ2-7; D gene unclear. Looked up from germline, CDR1 is SQVTM and CDR2 is ANQGSEA. The V gene lost 2 bases and the J gene lost 4 bases, with 6 bases spanning the gap. This CDR3 has 11 residues. The CDR3 nucleotides read TGCAGCGTTGAAATGGGGTACGAGCAGTACTTC. Its protein product is CSVEMGYEQYF.

This clonotype was detected once. This chain joins TRBV7-2 and TRBJ2-3, with D tentatively TRBD2 (6 bases). Germline V gene lookup returns CDR1 SGHTA and CDR2 FQGNSA. This CDR3 has 14 residues. Trimming left V 3 bases short and J 3 bases short, with 10 bases between. CDR3 sequence (DNA): TGTGCCAGCAGCTTTTATGGGGGGACAGATACGCAGTATTTT. Protein sequence: CASSFYGGTDTQYF.

This clonotype has ten or more counts. The chain carries TRBV10-3 and TRBJ1-6; D perhaps matches TRBD1 (6 bases). The ends were cut back, 3 bases at V and 11 bases at J, with 11 bases in the middle. The germline V gene has CDR1 ENHRY and CDR2 SYGVKD. The CDR3 has 13 amino acids. The CDR3, as DNA: TGTGCCATCAGTGACAGGGGCGCGCCACCCCTCCACTTT. Translated: CAISDRGAPPLHF.

This clonotype was counted between two and nine times. The rearrangement links TRBV24-1 to TRBJ2-2, with 11 bases that match TRBD2. The trim removed 2 bases at V and 2 bases at J, leaving 6 bases unmatched. The length of the CDR3 is 18 residues. Germline-derived CDR1 and CDR2 are KGHDR and SFDVKD. The CDR3 region is CATSDYWLAGGNTGELFF. The CDR3 DNA follows: TGTGCCACCAGTGATTATTGGCTAGCGGGGGGTAACACCGGGGAGCTGTTTTTT.

This clonotype was seen only a few times. The chain recombines TRBV9 with TRBJ2-3, with 8 bases identical to TRBD2. CDR3 size: 16 residues. Trimming at V came to 0 bases and at J to 6 bases, leaving 9 bases not matched to a gene. The V gene's germline CDR1 is SGDLS and CDR2 YYNGEE. CDR3 coding DNA: TGTGCCAGCAGCGTAGTAGAGCGGGGGCCGCCGGATACGCAGTATTTT. This encodes CASSVVERGPPDTQYF. The variable domain in full, with the rest retrieved from reference TRBV9 and TRBJ2-3, is DSGVTQTPKHLITATGQRVTLRCSPRSGDLSVYWYQQSLDQGLQFLIQYYNGEERAKGNILERFSAQQFPDLHSELNLSSLELGDSALYFCASSVVERGPPDTQYFGPGTRLTVL.

This clonotype was observed a few times. J is TRBJ2-3 and V is TRBV12-3 or TRBV12-4; a weak D match, TRBD1 (5 bases). Trimming pared 6 bases from V and 1 base from J, leaving 14 bases between. This CDR3 region has 15 residues. The CDR3 is CASSQGSTGTDTQYF. Written as DNA, the CDR3 is TGTGCCAGCAGCCAGGGTAGCACAGGCACAGATACGCAGTATTTT.

The chain combines TRBV20-1 with TRBJ2-1, with D uncertain. Germline V lookup: CDR1 DFQATT, CDR2 SNEGSKA (reference sequence). V was pared by 6 bases and J by 10 bases, with 13 bases between. The CDR3 is made up of 11 amino acids. As DNA, the CDR3 is TGCAGTGCACGCACCTTTAGCGAGCAGTTCTTC. This translates into CSARTFSEQFF.